Below, one TCR beta chain is given with its context. Its antigen remains unknown. The sample comes from a study of T cell responses to AZD1222 COVID-19 vaccine. Some clones are missing from TCRdb's copy, which holds only in-frame ones; the method was immunoSEQ multiplex PCR. The sample lists over 100,000 clones; about 89% were seen once. The CDR3 runs 15 residues. Germline V gene lookup returns CDR1 SQVTM and CDR2 ANQGSEA. V was clipped by 6 bases and J by 3 bases; unmatched bases: 10. Whole-study findings and limits: Increased Spike-specific TCR breadth and depth were observed after two AZD1222 doses. Variant regions that are unmutated are reportedly the target of nearly half of spike-specific TCRs.

The rearrangement joins TRBV29-1 to TRBJ2-1; the match to TRBD1 covers 8 bases. Sample: peripheral blood, taken on day 0 of AZD1222 vaccination. The receptor was derived from an adult in good health. The CDR3 loop reads CSVNEEGQGYNEQFF. CDR3 coding DNA: TGCAGCGTGAATGAAGAAGGACAGGGCTACAATGAGCAGTTCTTC.